This passage covers 14 T cell receptor beta chains from one sample sequenced in a study of cytomegalovirus exposure and HLA in healthy donors. This PCR relied on a set of 60 Vbeta primers and 13 Jbeta primers. Some clones are missing from TCRdb's copy, which holds only in-frame ones; the method was immunoSEQ multiplex PCR. The sample has 150,000 to 200,000 clones, roughly nine tenths seen once; the top ten hold less than 0.3%. Sequenced: PBMCs. These receptors were taken from a girl less than two years old in good health and CMV-seronegative.

A single count supports this clone. The J gene is TRBJ1-5, the V gene TRBV7-2, with D maybe TRBD1 (5 bases). This CDR3 is 17 amino acids long. The V and J ends lost 1 base and 1 base respectively, with 14 bases between them. The germline V gene has CDR1 SGHTA and CDR2 FQGNSA. CDR3 sequence (DNA): TGTGCCAGCAGCTTAGGGGGGGGGTTCTCGAGCAATCAGCCCCAGCATTTT. Encoded protein: CASSLGGGFSSNQPQHF.

This clone is a singleton in its sample. This sequence joins TRBV7-9 and TRBJ1-1; TRBD1 agrees at 7 bases. CDR1 and CDR2 (germline): SEHNR, FQNEAQ (reference sequence). Trimming removed 0 bases from V and 0 bases from J; junction bases left unmatched: 1. The CDR3 is made up of 15 amino acids. This CDR3 reads CASSLAGGLNTEAFF. In nucleotides, the CDR3 is TGTGCCAGCAGCTTAGCAGGGGGCTTGAACACTGAAGCTTTCTTT.

This chain joins TRBV9 and TRBJ2-3; 7 bases map to TRBD2. This CDR3 region has 16 residues. The J segment lost 2 bases and the V segment lost 0 bases, leaving 6 bases of the junction unmatched. Germline V lookup: CDR1 SGDLS, CDR2 YYNGEE. CDR3 nucleotides: TGTGCCAGCAGCGTAGAAAGCGGGAACCCCACAGATACGCAGTATTTT. Amino acid sequence: CASSVESGNPTDTQYF.

The chain uses TRBV5-4 and TRBJ1-1; D uncertain. The CDR3 loop spans 14 amino acids. CDR1 SGHNT and CDR2 YYREEE come from the germline V gene (reference sequence). The V end was cut by 3 bases, the J end by 3 bases, with 12 bases between. CDR3: CASSSIGSYTEAFF. The CDR3 DNA is TGTGCCAGCAGCTCCATTGGGAGTTACACTGAAGCTTTCTTT.

This sequence joins TRBV10-3 and TRBJ2-3; 14 bases agree with TRBD2. The V gene's germline CDR1 is ENHRY and CDR2 SYGVKD. V shed 2 bases and J 2 bases; nucleotides not matched to a gene: 12. This CDR3 spans 20 amino acids. CDR3 protein: CAISEAKGTSGGQNTDTQYF. The CDR3 DNA is TGTGCCATCAGTGAGGCTAAAGGGACTAGCGGGGGCCAAAACACAGATACGCAGTATTTT.

The chain carries TRBV10-3 and TRBJ2-3; 7 bases fit TRBD2. The germline CDR1 and CDR2 sequences are ENHRY and SYGVKD. The CDR3 consists of 16 residues. After removal of 0 bases from V and 0 bases from J, the junction contained 3 bases not matched to a gene. CDR3 region: CAISESTSPSTDTQYF. The CDR3 DNA reads as TGTGCCATCAGTGAGTCGACTAGCCCTAGCACAGATACGCAGTATTTT.

CDR3 in amino acids: CASSFQFARQETQYF. The CDR3 DNA is TGTGCCAGCAGCTTTCAATTCGCCAGACAAGAGACCCAGTACTTC. The rearrangement joins TRBV7-8 to TRBJ2-5; D remains ambiguous. The CDR3 extends over 15 amino acids. V lost 3 bases to trimming and J lost 2 bases, with 13 bases between them. CDR1 and CDR2 from the germline V gene are SGHVS and FQNEAQ.

This chain connects TRBV6-1 to TRBJ2-7, with 7 bases matching TRBD2. This CDR3 comprises 15 residues. Losses at the gene ends were 4 bases for V and 2 bases for J; bases not matched to a gene: 8. Germline V gene data show CDR1 as MNHNS and CDR2 as SASEGT. The CDR3 DNA is TGTGCCAGCAGTGGAAGAGGGAGGGCCGCCTACGAGCAGTACTTC. Translating it yields CASSGRGRAAYEQYF.

This chain connects TRBV5-1 to TRBJ2-2; TRBD2 matches 9 bases. The CDR3 has 16 amino acids. Germline V gene lookup returns CDR1 SGHRS and CDR2 YFSETQ. V lost 2 bases, J lost 6 bases, and 8 bases stayed unmatched. This chain's CDR3 is CASSFTGTSRAGELFF. As DNA, the CDR3 is TGCGCCAGCAGCTTCACCGGGACTAGCCGGGCCGGGGAGCTGTTTTTT.

The chain uses TRBV19 and TRBJ2-5, with 11 bases identical to TRBD2. The DNA matches TRBJ2-7 better at its end, which makes the J call doubtful. The CDR3 has 17 amino acids. Germline V gene lookup returns CDR1 LNHDA and CDR2 SQIVND (reference sequence). Written as DNA, the CDR3 is TGTGCCAGTAGTAGCGGACTAGCGGGCCTCCGGTGGGACGAGCAGTACTTC. This codes for CASSSGLAGLRWDEQYF.

This clone was detected a few times. This chain links TRBV7-8 with TRBJ2-3, with D perhaps TRBD2 (6 bases). Trimming pared 1 base from V and 5 bases from J, leaving 10 bases between. The CDR3 runs to 14 residues. Germline V lookup: CDR1 SGHVS, CDR2 FQNEAQ. The CDR3 region has the DNA TGTGCCAGCAGCTTAGGGGGGGTTGGAGATACGCAGTATTTT. Its protein product is CASSLGGVGDTQYF.

The chain has TRBV19 and TRBJ1-4; D is ambiguous. Trimming took off 8 bases at V and 3 bases at J, with 13 bases between the two ends. In germline, CDR1 is LNHDA, CDR2 SQIVND (reference sequence). The CDR3 totals 14 residues. In nucleotides, the CDR3 is TGTGCCAGTGCAAATACGGAGGCTAATGAAAAACTGTTTTTT. Its protein is CASANTEANEKLFF.

CDR3 coding DNA: TGTGCCAGCAGCCCGCGGATTGGGGACACCGGGGAGACCCAGTACTTC. This encodes CASSPRIGDTGETQYF. The chain is built from TRBV9 and TRBJ2-5, with a tentative D call TRBD1 (6 bases). Germline V gene sequence: CDR1 SGDLS, CDR2 YYNGEE. Trimming removed 4 bases from V and 5 bases from J, with 21 bases in between. The CDR3 has 16 amino acids.

The chain couples TRBV10-2 to TRBJ2-7, with a weak D call TRBD2 (5 bases). The J call may be in error: the DNA end matches TRBJ2-1 better. Germline V CDR1 and CDR2: WSHSY, SAAADI. The CDR3 consists of 14 residues. The CDR3: CASSESSYDYEQFF. The CDR3 coding sequence is TGCGCCAGCAGTGAGTCCTCCTACGACTACGAGCAGTTCTTC.